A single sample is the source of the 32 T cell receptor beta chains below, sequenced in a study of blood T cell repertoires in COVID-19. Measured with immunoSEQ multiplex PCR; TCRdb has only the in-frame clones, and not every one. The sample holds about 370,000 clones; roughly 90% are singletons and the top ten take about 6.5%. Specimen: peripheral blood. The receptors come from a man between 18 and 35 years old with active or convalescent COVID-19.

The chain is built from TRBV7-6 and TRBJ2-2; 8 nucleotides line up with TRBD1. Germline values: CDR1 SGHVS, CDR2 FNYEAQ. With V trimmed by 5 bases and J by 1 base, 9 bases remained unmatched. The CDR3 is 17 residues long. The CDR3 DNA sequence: TGTGCCAGCAGCGGAGGACCGGGACAGGAGAACACCGGGGAGCTGTTTTTT. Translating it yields CASSGGPGQENTGELFF. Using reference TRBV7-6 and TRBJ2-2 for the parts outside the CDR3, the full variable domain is GAGVSQSPRYKVTKRGQDVALRCDPISGHVSLYWYRQALGQGPEFLTYFNYEAQQDKSGLPNDRFSAERPEGSISTLTIQRTEQRDSAMYRCASSGGPGQENTGELFFGEGSRLTVL.

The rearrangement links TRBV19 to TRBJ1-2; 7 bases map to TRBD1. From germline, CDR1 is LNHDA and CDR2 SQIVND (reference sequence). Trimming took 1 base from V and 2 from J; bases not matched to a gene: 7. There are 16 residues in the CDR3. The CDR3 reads CASSIGSQTGNYGYTF. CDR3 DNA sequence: TGTGCCAGTAGTATAGGGTCCCAGACAGGGAACTATGGCTACACCTTC. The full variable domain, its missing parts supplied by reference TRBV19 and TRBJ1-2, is DGGITQSPKYLFRKEGQNVTLSCEQNLNHDAMYWYRQDPGQGLRLIYYSQIVNDFQKGDIAEGYSVSREKKESFPLTVTSAQKNPTAFYLCASSIGSQTGNYGYTFGSGTRLTVV.

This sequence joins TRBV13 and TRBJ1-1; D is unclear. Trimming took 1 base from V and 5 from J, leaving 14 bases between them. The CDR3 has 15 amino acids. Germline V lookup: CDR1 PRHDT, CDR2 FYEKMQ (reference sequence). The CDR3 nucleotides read TGTGCCAGCAGCTTAGTCCGGGGTTCGGGGACTGAAGCTTTCTTT. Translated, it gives CASSLVRGSGTEAFF.

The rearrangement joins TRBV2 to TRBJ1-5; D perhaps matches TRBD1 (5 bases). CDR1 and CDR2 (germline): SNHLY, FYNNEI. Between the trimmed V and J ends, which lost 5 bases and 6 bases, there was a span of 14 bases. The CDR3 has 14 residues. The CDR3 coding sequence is TGTGCCAGCAGTTACGACCGGCAGGGTCAGCCCCAGCATTTT. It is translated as CASSYDRQGQPQHF.

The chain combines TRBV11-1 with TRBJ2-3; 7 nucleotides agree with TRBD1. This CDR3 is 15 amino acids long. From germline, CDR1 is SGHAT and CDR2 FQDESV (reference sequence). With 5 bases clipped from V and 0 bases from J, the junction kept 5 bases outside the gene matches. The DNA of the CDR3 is TGTGCCAGCAGCATGGGACAGAATAGCACAGATACGCAGTATTTT. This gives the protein CASSMGQNSTDTQYF.

The DNA for the CDR3 is TGTGCCAGCAGCGACAGGAGGGGAAACACCATATATTTT. Protein sequence: CASSDRRGNTIYF. The chain employs TRBV6-6 and TRBJ1-3; perhaps TRBD1 as D (6 bases). V lost 6 bases and J lost 4, with 10 bases in between. The germline CDR1 and CDR2 sequences are MNHNY and SVGAGI (reference sequence). The CDR3 spans 13 residues.

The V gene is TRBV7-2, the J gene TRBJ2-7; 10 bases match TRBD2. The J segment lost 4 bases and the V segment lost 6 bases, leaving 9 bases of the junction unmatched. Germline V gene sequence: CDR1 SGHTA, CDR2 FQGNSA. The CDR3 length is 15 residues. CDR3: CASSILAGEIYEQYF. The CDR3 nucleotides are TGTGCCAGCAGTATCCTAGCGGGGGAGATTTACGAGCAGTACTTC.

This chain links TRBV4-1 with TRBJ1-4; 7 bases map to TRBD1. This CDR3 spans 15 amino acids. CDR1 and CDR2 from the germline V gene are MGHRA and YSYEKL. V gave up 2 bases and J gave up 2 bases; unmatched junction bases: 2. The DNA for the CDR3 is TGCGCCAGCAGCCAACAGACAGGGACTAATGAAAAACTGTTTTTT. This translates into CASSQQTGTNEKLFF.

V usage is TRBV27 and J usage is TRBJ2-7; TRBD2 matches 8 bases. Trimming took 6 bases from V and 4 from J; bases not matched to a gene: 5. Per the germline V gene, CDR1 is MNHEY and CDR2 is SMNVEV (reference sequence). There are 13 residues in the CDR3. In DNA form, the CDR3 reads TGTGCCAGCAGCCCTCGGGAGGGGTACGAGCAGTACTTC. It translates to CASSPREGYEQYF.

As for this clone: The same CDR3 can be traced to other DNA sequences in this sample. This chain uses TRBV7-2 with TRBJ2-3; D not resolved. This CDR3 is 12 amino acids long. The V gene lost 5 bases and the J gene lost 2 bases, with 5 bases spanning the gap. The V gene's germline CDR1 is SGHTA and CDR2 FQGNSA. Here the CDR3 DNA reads TGTGCCAGCAGCCTACTCACAGATACGCAGTATTTT. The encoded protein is CASSLLTDTQYF.

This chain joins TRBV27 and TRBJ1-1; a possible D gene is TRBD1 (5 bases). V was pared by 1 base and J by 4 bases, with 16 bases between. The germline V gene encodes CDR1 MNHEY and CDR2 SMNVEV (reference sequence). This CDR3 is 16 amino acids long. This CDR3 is CASSLFGHSKSTEAFF. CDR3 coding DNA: TGTGCCAGCAGTTTATTTGGACATAGTAAGAGCACTGAAGCTTTCTTT.

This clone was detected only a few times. CDR3 coding DNA: TGTGCCAGCAGCTATGTAGCGGGTAACGAGCAGTACTTC. It translates to CASSYVAGNEQYF. The chain links TRBV7-3 to TRBJ2-7; 7 bases are a match to TRBD2. V dropped 4 bases and J dropped 5; count of bases not matched to a gene: 5. The CDR3 length is 13 residues. CDR1 SGHTA and CDR2 FQGTGA come from the germline V gene.

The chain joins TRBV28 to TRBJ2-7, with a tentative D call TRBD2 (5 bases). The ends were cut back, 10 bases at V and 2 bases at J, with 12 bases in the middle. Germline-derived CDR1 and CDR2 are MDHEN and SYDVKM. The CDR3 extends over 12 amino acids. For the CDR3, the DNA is TGTGCCACACAGCGGAGCACCTACGAGCAGTACTTC. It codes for CATQRSTYEQYF. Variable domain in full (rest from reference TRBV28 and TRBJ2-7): DVKVTQSSRYLVKRTGEKVFLECVQDMDHENMFWYRQDPGLGLRLIYFSYDVKMKEKGDIPEGYSVSREKKERFSLILESASTNQTSMYLCATQRSTYEQYFGPGTRLTVT.

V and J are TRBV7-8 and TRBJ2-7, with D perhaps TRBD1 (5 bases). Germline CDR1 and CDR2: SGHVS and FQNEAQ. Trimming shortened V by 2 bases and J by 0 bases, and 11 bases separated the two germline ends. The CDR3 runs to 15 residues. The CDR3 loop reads CASSLLQGFSYEQYF. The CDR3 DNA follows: TGTGCCAGCAGCTTACTCCAGGGTTTCTCCTACGAGCAGTACTTC.

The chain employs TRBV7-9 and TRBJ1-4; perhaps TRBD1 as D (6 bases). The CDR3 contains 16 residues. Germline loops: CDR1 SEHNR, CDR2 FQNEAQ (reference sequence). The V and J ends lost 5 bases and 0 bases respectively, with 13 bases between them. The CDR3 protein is CASSLGQSATNEKLFF. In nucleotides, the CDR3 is TGTGCCAGCAGCCTAGGACAGTCGGCAACTAATGAAAAACTGTTTTTT.

The CDR3 protein is CAVGTATQSGELFF. The CDR3 DNA sequence: TGTGCTGTTGGGACAGCCACACAGAGCGGGGAGCTGTTTTTT. V usage is TRBV28 and J usage is TRBJ2-2, with 7 positions matching TRBD1. Looked up from germline, CDR1 is MDHEN and CDR2 is SYDVKM. This CDR3 has 14 residues. Based on the CDR3 plus reference TRBV28 and TRBJ2-2, the full variable domain is DVKVTQSSRYLVKRTGEKVFLECVQDMDHENMFWYRQDPGLGLRLIYFSYDVKMKEKGDIPEGYSVSREKKERFSLILESASTNQTSMYLCAVGTATQSGELFFGEGSRLTVL.

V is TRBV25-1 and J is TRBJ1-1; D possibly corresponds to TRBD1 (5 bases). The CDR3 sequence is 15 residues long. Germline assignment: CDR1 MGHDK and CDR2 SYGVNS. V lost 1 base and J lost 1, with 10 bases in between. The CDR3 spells CASSELDKRNTEAFF. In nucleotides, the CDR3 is TGTGCCAGCAGTGAATTGGACAAAAGGAACACTGAAGCTTTCTTT.

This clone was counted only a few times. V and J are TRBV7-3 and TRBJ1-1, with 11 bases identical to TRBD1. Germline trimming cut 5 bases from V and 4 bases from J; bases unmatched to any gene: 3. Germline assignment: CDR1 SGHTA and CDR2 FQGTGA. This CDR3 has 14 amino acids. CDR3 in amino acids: CASSTGTGGTEAFF. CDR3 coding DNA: TGTGCCAGCAGCACCGGGACAGGGGGCACTGAAGCTTTCTTT.

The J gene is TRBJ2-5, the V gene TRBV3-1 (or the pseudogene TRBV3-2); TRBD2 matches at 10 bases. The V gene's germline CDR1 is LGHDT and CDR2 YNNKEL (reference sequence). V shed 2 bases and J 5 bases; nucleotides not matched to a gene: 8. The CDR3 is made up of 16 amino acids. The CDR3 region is CASSQWLAGVGETQYF. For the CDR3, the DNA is TGTGCCAGCAGCCAATGGCTAGCGGGAGTAGGGGAGACCCAGTACTTC.

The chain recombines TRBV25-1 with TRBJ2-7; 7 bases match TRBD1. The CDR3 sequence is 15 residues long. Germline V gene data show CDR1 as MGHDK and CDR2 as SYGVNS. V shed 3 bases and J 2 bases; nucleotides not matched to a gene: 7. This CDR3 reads CASSDTGTVTYEQYF. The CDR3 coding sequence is TGTGCCAGCAGTGATACCGGGACAGTCACCTACGAGCAGTACTTC.

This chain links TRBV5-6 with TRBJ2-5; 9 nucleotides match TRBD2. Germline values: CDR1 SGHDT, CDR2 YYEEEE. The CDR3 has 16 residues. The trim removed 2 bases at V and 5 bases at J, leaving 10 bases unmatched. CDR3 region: CASSFLVTSGRETQYF. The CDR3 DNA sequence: TGTGCCAGCAGCTTCTTGGTGACTAGCGGTCGCGAGACCCAGTACTTC.

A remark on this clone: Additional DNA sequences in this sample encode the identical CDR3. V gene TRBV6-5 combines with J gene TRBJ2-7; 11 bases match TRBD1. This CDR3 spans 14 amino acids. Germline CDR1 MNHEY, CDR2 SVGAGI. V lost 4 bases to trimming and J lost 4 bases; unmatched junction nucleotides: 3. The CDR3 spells CASSSGTGGYEQYF. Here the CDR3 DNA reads TGTGCCAGCAGTTCCGGGACAGGGGGGTACGAGCAGTACTTC.

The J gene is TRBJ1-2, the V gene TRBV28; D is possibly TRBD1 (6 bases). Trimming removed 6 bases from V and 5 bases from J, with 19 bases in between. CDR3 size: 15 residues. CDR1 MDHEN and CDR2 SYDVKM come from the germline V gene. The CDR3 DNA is TGTGCCAGCAGGGAAACAGGGTCCGCGCTATATGGCTACACCTTC. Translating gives CASRETGSALYGYTF.

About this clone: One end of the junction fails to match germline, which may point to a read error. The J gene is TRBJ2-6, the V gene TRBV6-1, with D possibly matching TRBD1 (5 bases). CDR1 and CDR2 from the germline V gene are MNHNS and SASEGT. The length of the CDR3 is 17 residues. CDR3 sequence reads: CASSALQTGSGANVLTF. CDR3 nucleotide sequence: TGTGCCAGCAGTGCTTTACAGACGGGCTCTGGGGCCAACGTGCTGACTTTC.

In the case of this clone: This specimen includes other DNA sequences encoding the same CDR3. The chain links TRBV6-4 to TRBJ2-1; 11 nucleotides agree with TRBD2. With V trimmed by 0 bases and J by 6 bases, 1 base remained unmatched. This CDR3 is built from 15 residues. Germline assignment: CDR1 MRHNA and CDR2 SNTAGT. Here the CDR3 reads CASSDSSGGANEQFF. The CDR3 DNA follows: TGTGCCAGCAGTGACTCTAGCGGGGGGGCCAATGAGCAGTTCTTC.

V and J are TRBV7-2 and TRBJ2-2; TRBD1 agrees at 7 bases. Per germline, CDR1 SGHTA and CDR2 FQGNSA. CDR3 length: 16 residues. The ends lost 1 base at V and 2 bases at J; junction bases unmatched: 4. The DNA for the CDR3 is TGTGCCAGCAGCTTAGAACAGGGGACCAACACCGGGGAGCTGTTTTTT. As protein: CASSLEQGTNTGELFF.

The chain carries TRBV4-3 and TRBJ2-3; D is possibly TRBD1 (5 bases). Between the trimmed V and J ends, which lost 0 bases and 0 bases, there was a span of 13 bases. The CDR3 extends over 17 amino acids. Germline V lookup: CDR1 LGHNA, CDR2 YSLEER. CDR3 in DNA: TGCGCCAGCAGCCAAGATAGTAGGGGCCGAAGCACAGATACGCAGTATTTT. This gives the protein CASSQDSRGRSTDTQYF.

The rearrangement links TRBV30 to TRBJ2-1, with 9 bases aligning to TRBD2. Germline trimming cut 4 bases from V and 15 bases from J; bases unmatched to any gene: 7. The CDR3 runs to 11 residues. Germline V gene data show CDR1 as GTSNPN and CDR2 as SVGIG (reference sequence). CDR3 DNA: TGTGCCTGGACGTACGGGACTAGCTCGTTCTTC. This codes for CAWTYGTSSFF.

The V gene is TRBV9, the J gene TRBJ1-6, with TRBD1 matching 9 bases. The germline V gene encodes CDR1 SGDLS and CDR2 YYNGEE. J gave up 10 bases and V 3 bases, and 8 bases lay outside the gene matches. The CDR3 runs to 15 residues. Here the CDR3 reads CASSAGGTGSSPLHF. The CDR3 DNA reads TGTGCCAGCAGCGCCGGGGGGACAGGGTCCTCACCCCTCCACTTT.

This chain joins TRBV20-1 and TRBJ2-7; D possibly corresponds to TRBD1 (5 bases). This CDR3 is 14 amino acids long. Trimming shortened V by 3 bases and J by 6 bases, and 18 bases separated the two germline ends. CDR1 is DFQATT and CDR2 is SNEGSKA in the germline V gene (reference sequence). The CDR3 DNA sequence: TGCAGTGCTAGTAAGCAATCAGGGCCGGGCGAGCAGTACTTC. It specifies CSASKQSGPGEQYF.

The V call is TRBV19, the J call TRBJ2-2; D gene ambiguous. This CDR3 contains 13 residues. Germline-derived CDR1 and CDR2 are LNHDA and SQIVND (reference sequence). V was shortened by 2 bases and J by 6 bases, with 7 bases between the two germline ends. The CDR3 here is CASSIKSSGELFF. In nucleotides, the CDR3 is TGTGCCAGTAGTATAAAGAGTTCCGGGGAGCTGTTTTTT.

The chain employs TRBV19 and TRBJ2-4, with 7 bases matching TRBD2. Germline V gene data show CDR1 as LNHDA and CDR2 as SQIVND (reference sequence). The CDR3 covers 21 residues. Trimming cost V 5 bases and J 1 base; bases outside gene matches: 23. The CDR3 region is CASSARDSSGTPALAKNIQYF. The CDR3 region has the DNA TGTGCCAGTAGTGCGAGGGATTCTAGCGGAACACCGGCTTTGGCCAAAAACATTCAGTACTTC.